The sequence of this T cell receptor beta chain was determined in a study of T cell changes during pregnancy in multiple sclerosis (dated by TCRdb to the late 2010s). A note on the overall study: The study looked at changes in the T cell repertoire across pregnancy in women with multiple sclerosis.

Libraries came from the immunoSEQ multiplex PCR assay. TCRdb took over this immuneACCESS table, retaining in-frame rearrangements with V and J assigned. Such tables are incomplete; in checked studies, under half of the missing clones stem from an unresolved V gene, and the remainder is unexplained. In all, the sample holds 75,000 to 95,000 clones, and 92% of those were seen once. More than 1.5% of the sample rests with the top ten. CDR1 SGHRS and CDR2 YFSETQ are derived from the germline V gene. The CDR3, from cysteine to phenylalanine, totals 17 residues. The CDR3 DNA has 51 bases and is translated from base 1. V lost 2 bases and J lost 2 bases, and the count of bases not matched to a germline gene is 2. As regards this clone: Its antigen target is currently unknown. No qualities accompany the bases; no much larger clone lies one base away.

This chain joins TRBV5-1 to TRBJ2-6, and TRBD1 aligns with 12 junction nucleotides. This receptor was obtained from a female donor with multiple sclerosis, enrolled in a pregnancy study. The sample in question was peripheral blood, obtained in the first trimester of pregnancy. The CDR3 reads CASSLGTGGAGANVLTF. The nucleotide sequence reads TGCGCCAGCAGCTTAGGGACAGGGGGCGCTGGGGCCAACGTCCTGACTTTC.